This passage covers 12 T cell receptor beta chains from one sample sequenced in a study of blood T cell repertoires in COVID-19. The protocol was immunoSEQ multiplex PCR, while the TCRdb copy is restricted to in-frame clones and leaves out a portion. The sample holds about 130,000 clones, around nine tenths seen once. Input material: peripheral blood. The receptors derive from a man in his forties or fifties with active or convalescent COVID-19.

This clone was detected a few times. This chain links TRBV5-1 with TRBJ2-2, with TRBD2 matching 11 bases. The junction had 11 bases not matched to a gene; V was cut back by 1 base and J by 6 bases. The CDR3 runs 18 residues. Germline CDR1 reads SGHRS; CDR2 reads YFSETQ. The CDR3 loop reads CASSLLLGTSGRAGELFF. CDR3 sequence (DNA): TGCGCCAGCAGCTTGCTTTTGGGAACTAGCGGGAGAGCCGGGGAGCTGTTTTTT.

This chain links TRBV2 with TRBJ2-5; 8 bases match TRBD1. CDR3 length: 14 residues. Germline V gene data show CDR1 as SNHLY and CDR2 as FYNNEI. The junction had 6 bases not matched to a gene; V was cut back by 8 bases and J by 1 base. The CDR3 DNA follows: TGTGCCAGCTTATGGGGGACAGGCCAAGAGACCCAGTACTTC. It encodes CASLWGTGQETQYF.

The chain has TRBV18 and TRBJ2-2; 12 nucleotides match TRBD2. Germline loops: CDR1 KGHSH, CDR2 LQKENI. This CDR3 has 16 amino acids. V lost 1 base and J lost 6; bases outside the gene matches: 3. The CDR3 is CASSPRTSGVPGELFF. The CDR3 DNA reads as TGTGCCAGCTCACCACGGACTAGCGGGGTTCCCGGGGAGCTGTTTTTT.

The chain recombines TRBV6-2 or TRBV6-3 with TRBJ2-1, with TRBD2 matching over 8 bases. The CDR3 has 16 amino acids. CDR1 MNHEY and CDR2 SVGEGT come from the germline V gene. After removal of 2 bases from V and 9 bases from J, the junction contained 12 bases not matched to a gene. CDR3 nucleotides: TGTGCCAGCAGTTACGGCAGGGCGGGGGGAGGAGGTGAGCAGTTCTTC. It specifies CASSYGRAGGGGEQFF.

V usage is TRBV4-3 and J usage is TRBJ2-2; the D gene is possibly TRBD1 (6 bases). Germline assignment: CDR1 LGHNA and CDR2 YSLEER. This CDR3 region has 17 residues. The V end was cut by 3 bases, the J end by 1 base, with 15 bases between. The CDR3 here is CASSHPGDIRNTGELFF. CDR3 DNA: TGCGCCAGCAGCCACCCAGGGGACATCCGGAACACCGGGGAGCTGTTTTTT.

The chain links TRBV29-1 to TRBJ1-2, with unresolved D. CDR3 length: 13 amino acids. V lost 0 bases to trimming and J lost 5 bases, with 10 bases between them. Per the germline V gene, CDR1 is SQVTM and CDR2 is ANQGSEA. The CDR3 nucleotides are TGCAGCGTTGAAGATCGGAGGGTTTATGGCTACACCTTC. Protein product: CSVEDRRVYGYTF.

The chain carries TRBV27 and TRBJ1-1; 8 bases are a match to TRBD1. Germline loops: CDR1 MNHEY, CDR2 SMNVEV (reference sequence). The V gene end was trimmed by 5 bases and the J gene end by 0 bases; junction bases not matched to a gene: 11. The CDR3 contains 17 residues. CDR3 nucleotide sequence: TGTGCCAGCAGTCCTCAGTTGACAGGGGTTCTGAACACTGAAGCTTTCTTT. Protein: CASSPQLTGVLNTEAFF.

The rearrangement uses TRBV11-2 and TRBJ2-1; 7 bases fit TRBD1. The germline V gene encodes CDR1 SGHAT and CDR2 FQNNGV. V gave up 5 bases and J gave up 0 bases; unmatched junction bases: 10. The CDR3 has 17 residues. In DNA, the CDR3 is TGTGCCAGCAGCCCTCAGACAGGGCCGAGCTCCTACAATGAGCAGTTCTTC. Encoded protein: CASSPQTGPSSYNEQFF.

The rearrangement uses TRBV5-1 and TRBJ2-7; 10 bases match TRBD1. The ends lost 4 bases at V and 4 bases at J; junction bases unmatched: 8. Germline V lookup: CDR1 SGHRS, CDR2 YFSETQ. The CDR3 sequence is 15 residues long. CDR3 DNA: TGCGCCAGCAGCCCCAGGACAGGGGGAAGTTACGAGCAGTACTTC. Translating it yields CASSPRTGGSYEQYF.

The chain uses TRBV7-2 and TRBJ2-1, with D maybe TRBD2 (6 bases). The length of the CDR3 is 16 residues. Germline V lookup: CDR1 SGHTA, CDR2 FQGNSA. The V end lost 5 bases, the J end lost 7 bases, and 21 bases lay between the germline ends. The CDR3 nucleotides read TGTGCCAGCAGCATTACACCGGGAGTACTTAAGAATGAGCAGTTCTTC. The encoded protein is CASSITPGVLKNEQFF.

A remark on this clone: Relative to the germline gene, one junction end is altered; a read error may explain this. V usage is TRBV24-1 and J usage is TRBJ1-5, with D possibly TRBD1 on 6 matching bases. The CDR3 runs 12 residues. In germline, CDR1 is KGHDR, CDR2 SFDVKD. CDR3 sequence: CATSKGDQPQHF. The CDR3 DNA reads as TGTGCAACCAGTAAGGGGGATCAGCCCCAGCATTTT.

The gene calls are TRBV5-6 and TRBJ1-6, with D perhaps TRBD1 (5 bases). Trimming stripped 9 bases from V and 10 bases from J, with 20 bases between. This CDR3 is built from 14 residues. Germline V gene sequence: CDR1 SGHDT, CDR2 YYEEEE. The CDR3: CATAERPYRSPLHF. Written as DNA, the CDR3 is TGTGCCACCGCAGAGAGGCCGTACAGGTCACCCCTCCACTTT.